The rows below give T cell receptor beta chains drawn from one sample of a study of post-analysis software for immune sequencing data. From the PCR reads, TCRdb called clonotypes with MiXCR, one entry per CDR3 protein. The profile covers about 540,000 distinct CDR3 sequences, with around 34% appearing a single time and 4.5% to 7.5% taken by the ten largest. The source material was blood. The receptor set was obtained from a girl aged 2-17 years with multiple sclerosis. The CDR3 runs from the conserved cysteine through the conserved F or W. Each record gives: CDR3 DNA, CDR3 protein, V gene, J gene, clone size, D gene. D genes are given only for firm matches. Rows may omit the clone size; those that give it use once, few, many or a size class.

CDR3 DNA: TGTGCCAGCAGTCTCACTAGCGGAGGTAGCACAGATACGCAGTATTTT; CDR3 protein: CASSLTSGGSTDTQYF; V gene: TRBV6-1; J gene: TRBJ2-3; clone size: few; D gene: TRBD2
CDR3 DNA: TGCAGCGTTGGGACAACCATGAACACTGAAGCTTTCTTT; CDR3 protein: CSVGTTMNTEAFF; V gene: TRBV29-1; J gene: TRBJ1-1; clone size: .; D gene: .
CDR3 DNA: TGTGCCAGCAGCTTATACGACAACAAACCCTACGAGCAGTACTTC; CDR3 protein: CASSLYDNKPYEQYF; V gene: TRBV7-2; J gene: TRBJ2-7; clone size: few; D gene: .
CDR3 DNA: TGTGCCAGCAGTTTTGTCGCGATTGCACAAGAGACCCAGTACTTC; CDR3 protein: CASSFVAIAQETQYF; V gene: TRBV27; J gene: TRBJ2-5; clone size: many; D gene: .
CDR3 DNA: TGTGCCAGCAGCGGGACAGGGGGAAAGTATAATTCACCCCTCCACTTT; CDR3 protein: CASSGTGGKYNSPLHF; V gene: TRBV7-9; J gene: TRBJ1-6; clone size: few; D gene: TRBD1
CDR3 DNA: TGTGCCAGCTGCCGGGGGGGTGACAATGAGCAGTTCTTC; CDR3 protein: CASCRGGDNEQFF; V gene: TRBV6-5; J gene: TRBJ2-1; clone size: few; D gene: TRBD2
CDR3 DNA: TGTGCCAGCAGTGACCTTAGAAGAGGCTACACCTTC; CDR3 protein: CASSDLRRGYTF; V gene: TRBV6-1; J gene: TRBJ1-2; clone size: few; D gene: .
CDR3 DNA: TGTGCCAGTACCCCGACTAGCGGGAACCGGGCCTACGAGCAGTACTTC; CDR3 protein: CASTPTSGNRAYEQYF; V gene: TRBV19; J gene: TRBJ2-7; clone size: .; D gene: TRBD2
CDR3 DNA: TGCAGTGCTAGCTCAGGGGAAGGGGTTAATCAGCCCCAGCATTTT; CDR3 protein: CSASSGEGVNQPQHF; V gene: TRBV20-1; J gene: TRBJ1-5; clone size: .; D gene: .
CDR3 DNA: TGCAGTGCTAGCCCCCCGGGACTAGAGTACAATGAGCAGTTCTTC; CDR3 protein: CSASPPGLEYNEQFF; V gene: TRBV20-1; J gene: TRBJ2-1; clone size: .; D gene: TRBD2
CDR3 DNA: TGTGCCAGCAGCCAAGACAGGGGTGAGGACGAGCAGTACTTC; CDR3 protein: CASSQDRGEDEQYF; V gene: TRBV4-2; J gene: TRBJ2-7; clone size: .; D gene: .
CDR3 DNA: TGCAGTGCCTCGACAGGGTGGAATTCACCCCTCCACTTT; CDR3 protein: CSASTGWNSPLHF; V gene: TRBV20-1; J gene: TRBJ1-6; clone size: .; D gene: TRBD1
CDR3 DNA: TGCAGTGCCCACTTGACTAGCGGGGGGGAGTACGAGCAGTACTTC; CDR3 protein: CSAHLTSGGEYEQYF; V gene: TRBV20-1; J gene: TRBJ2-7; clone size: .; D gene: TRBD2
CDR3 DNA: TGTGCCAGCTCACCACCGTCGGGGACAAAGGAAAAACTGTTTTTT; CDR3 protein: CASSPPSGTKEKLFF; V gene: TRBV18; J gene: TRBJ1-4; clone size: few; D gene: .
CDR3 DNA: TGTGCCAGCAGCCGACTATTGAGCTCCTACAATGAGCAGTTCTTC; CDR3 protein: CASSRLLSSYNEQFF; V gene: TRBV27; J gene: TRBJ2-1; clone size: few; D gene: .
CDR3 DNA: TGTGCCAGCTCAGTAGGCGAGCAGGGGGCCTCCTACGAGCAGTACTTC; CDR3 protein: CASSVGEQGASYEQYF; V gene: TRBV18; J gene: TRBJ2-7; clone size: .; D gene: TRBD1
CDR3 DNA: TGTGCCAGCAGCAGATTATCGGGGGGCTACTACAATGAGCAGTTCTTC; CDR3 protein: CASSRLSGGYYNEQFF; V gene: TRBV7-9; J gene: TRBJ2-1; clone size: .; D gene: .
CDR3 DNA: TGCAGTGCTAGACGACAGGCCCCTAATTCACCCCTCCACTTT; CDR3 protein: CSARRQAPNSPLHF; V gene: TRBV20-1; J gene: TRBJ1-6; clone size: .; D gene: .
CDR3 DNA: TGTGCCAGCAGCTTGGCGGACGGGAGAGGCTACACCTTC; CDR3 protein: CASSLADGRGYTF; V gene: TRBV5-6; J gene: TRBJ1-2; clone size: once; D gene: .
CDR3 DNA: TGTGCCAGCAGCCCTGGACACCCAGGCTACACTGAAGCTTTCTTT; CDR3 protein: CASSPGHPGYTEAFF; V gene: TRBV7-9; J gene: TRBJ1-1; clone size: once; D gene: .
CDR3 DNA: TGTGCCAGCAGCGCTAGCCGCCTAGACAATATCGAGCAGTACTTC; CDR3 protein: CASSASRLDNIEQYF; V gene: TRBV7-8; J gene: TRBJ2-7; clone size: few; D gene: .
CDR3 DNA: TGTGCCAGCAGAGGGACTAGCGGCTACAATGAGCAGTTCTTC; CDR3 protein: CASRGTSGYNEQFF; V gene: TRBV7-2; J gene: TRBJ2-1; clone size: .; D gene: TRBD2
CDR3 DNA: TGTGCCAGCAGCGTAGATCGGGGGACAGGGGCTGAAAAACTGTTTTTT; CDR3 protein: CASSVDRGTGAEKLFF; V gene: TRBV9; J gene: TRBJ1-4; clone size: few; D gene: TRBD1
CDR3 DNA: TGCAGTGCCCCACATATGGGGGAGCAGTACTTC; CDR3 protein: CSAPHMGEQYF; V gene: TRBV20-1; J gene: TRBJ2-4; clone size: few; D gene: .
CDR3 DNA: TGCGCCAGCAGCCGAAGGGTTATTGAGGAGACCCAGTACTTC; CDR3 protein: CASSRRVIEETQYF; V gene: TRBV4-1; J gene: TRBJ2-5; clone size: .; D gene: .
CDR3 DNA: TGTGCCAGCAGCCAAGGTAGAACAGCTTTAACAGGGGACGAGCAGTACTTC; CDR3 protein: CASSQGRTALTGDEQYF; V gene: TRBV4-2; J gene: TRBJ2-7; clone size: .; D gene: TRBD1
CDR3 DNA: TGTGCCAGCAGTGCCCAAGCGGGGGGTACCTACAATGAGCAGTTCTTC; CDR3 protein: CASSAQAGGTYNEQFF; V gene: TRBV27; J gene: TRBJ2-1; clone size: few; D gene: TRBD2
CDR3 DNA: TGTGCCAGCAGCTTACCGACAGGCGGGGTGATGGGAAACATTCAGTACTTC; CDR3 protein: CASSLPTGGVMGNIQYF; V gene: TRBV5-4; J gene: TRBJ2-4; clone size: few; D gene: .
CDR3 DNA: TGCGCCAGCAGCTACAGGGACGCCACAGATACGCAGTATTTT; CDR3 protein: CASSYRDATDTQYF; V gene: TRBV5-1; J gene: TRBJ2-3; clone size: few; D gene: .
CDR3 DNA: TGTGCCAGCAGCTTAGGGGCAGAAGAGACCCAGTACTTC; CDR3 protein: CASSLGAEETQYF; V gene: TRBV13; J gene: TRBJ2-5; clone size: many; D gene: .
CDR3 DNA: TGCAGTGCTCTAGATAGGGGACAGGGGGGATTTGGAGATACGCAGTATTTT; CDR3 protein: CSALDRGQGGFGDTQYF; V gene: TRBV20-1; J gene: TRBJ2-3; clone size: .; D gene: TRBD1
CDR3 DNA: TGCGCCAGCAGCTTGAATACCGGGGCCTACGAGCAGTACTTC; CDR3 protein: CASSLNTGAYEQYF; V gene: TRBV5-1; J gene: TRBJ2-7; clone size: .; D gene: .
CDR3 DNA: TGTGCCAGCAGCCCTCCCGACAGGGTGAATGAGCAGTTCTTC; CDR3 protein: CASSPPDRVNEQFF; V gene: TRBV3-1; J gene: TRBJ2-1; clone size: .; D gene: TRBD1
CDR3 DNA: TGTGCCAACAGCTTAGAGGGGGCAGGAGAGCAGTACTTC; CDR3 protein: CANSLEGAGEQYF; V gene: TRBV5-5; J gene: TRBJ2-7; clone size: .; D gene: TRBD1
CDR3 DNA: TGCAGTGCTAGCCGGACGATCAGGGGAGAGACCCAGTACTTC; CDR3 protein: CSASRTIRGETQYF; V gene: TRBV20-1; J gene: TRBJ2-5; clone size: few; D gene: .
CDR3 DNA: TGCGCCGTTATGGGGGGGGGCTCCTACGAGCAGTACTTC; CDR3 protein: CAVMGGGSYEQYF; V gene: TRBV10-2; J gene: TRBJ2-7; clone size: few; D gene: TRBD2
CDR3 DNA: TGCGCCAGCAGCGCTGGGATGTTCGGGTGGGGCACTGAAGCTTTCTTT; CDR3 protein: CASSAGMFGWGTEAFF; V gene: TRBV4-1; J gene: TRBJ1-1; clone size: .; D gene: .
CDR3 DNA: TGTGCCAGCTCACCGAGGGGACAAAACCCAAGGGATACGCAGTATTTT; CDR3 protein: CASSPRGQNPRDTQYF; V gene: TRBV18; J gene: TRBJ2-3; clone size: .; D gene: .
CDR3 DNA: TGCGCCAGCAGCCTCCGGGACAGCGCCTACAATGAGCAGTACTTC; CDR3 protein: CASSLRDSAYNEQYF; V gene: TRBV5-1; J gene: TRBJ2-5; clone size: .; D gene: TRBD1
CDR3 DNA: TGTGCCTCCTCCCAGGGACTAGGAGGCGATACGCAGTATTTT; CDR3 protein: CASSQGLGGDTQYF; V gene: TRBV6-6; J gene: TRBJ2-3; clone size: few; D gene: TRBD2